This T cell receptor (beta chain) was identified in a study of cytomegalovirus exposure and HLA in healthy donors. The PCR was carried out with 60 Vbeta primers and 13 Jbeta primers. Sequenced by immunoSEQ multiplex PCR; TCRdb stores in-frame clones only, minus some. The sample records about 98,000 clones, roughly 76% being singletons. Healthy bone marrow donors formed the donor group. General observations from the study: Sequence variants that were highly shared formed a cluster that was likely a sequencing artifact. Productive status was seen about 90% or about 30% of the time for most TCR beta V segments in an earlier analysis. TCR sequences were mostly rare, though some public TCRs occurred in many donors.

This clone was seen a few times. Its antigen is not identified. This CDR3 is 14 amino acids long. CDR1 is SGHRS, CDR2 YFSETQ, per germline. V was trimmed by 0 bases and J by 10 bases, leaving 11 bases between them. The sequence derives from a middle-aged man in good health and CMV-seronegative. Sequenced: PBMCs. This chain links TRBV5-1 with TRBJ1-6, with no clear D. This CDR3 is CASSLGVSGSPLHF. The DNA of the CDR3 is TGCGCCAGCAGCTTGGGGGTTTCAGGATCACCCCTCCACTTT.